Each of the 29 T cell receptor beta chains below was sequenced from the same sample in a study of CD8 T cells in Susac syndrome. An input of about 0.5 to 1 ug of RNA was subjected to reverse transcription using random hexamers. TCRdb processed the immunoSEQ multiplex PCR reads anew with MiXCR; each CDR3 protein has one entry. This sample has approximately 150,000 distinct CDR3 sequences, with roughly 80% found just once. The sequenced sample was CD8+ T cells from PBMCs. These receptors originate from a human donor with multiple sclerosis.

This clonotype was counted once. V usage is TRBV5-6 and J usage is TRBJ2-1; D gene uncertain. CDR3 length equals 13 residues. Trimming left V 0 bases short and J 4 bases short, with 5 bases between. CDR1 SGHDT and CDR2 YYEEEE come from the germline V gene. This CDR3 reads CASSLVLYNEQFF. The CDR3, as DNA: TGTGCCAGCAGCTTGGTATTATACAATGAGCAGTTCTTC.

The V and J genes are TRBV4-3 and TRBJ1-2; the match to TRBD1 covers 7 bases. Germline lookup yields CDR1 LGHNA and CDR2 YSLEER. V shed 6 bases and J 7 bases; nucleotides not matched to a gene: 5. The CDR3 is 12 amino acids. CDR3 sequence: CASSEGGAGYTF. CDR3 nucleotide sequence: TGCGCCAGCAGTGAAGGGGGCGCTGGCTACACCTTC.

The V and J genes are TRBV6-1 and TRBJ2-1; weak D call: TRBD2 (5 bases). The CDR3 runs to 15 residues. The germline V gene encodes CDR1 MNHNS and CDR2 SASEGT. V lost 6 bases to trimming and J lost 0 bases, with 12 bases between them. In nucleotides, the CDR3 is TGTGCCAGCAGCATCTCGACTACCTCCTACAATGAGCAGTTCTTC. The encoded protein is CASSISTTSYNEQFF.

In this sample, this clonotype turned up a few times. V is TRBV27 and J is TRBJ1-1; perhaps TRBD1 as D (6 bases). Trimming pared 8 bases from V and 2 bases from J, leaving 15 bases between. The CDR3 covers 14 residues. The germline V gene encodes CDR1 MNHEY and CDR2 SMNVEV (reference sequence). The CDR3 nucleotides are TGTGCCAGCGTCGGGGGCAGAGCTAACACTGAAGCTTTCTTT. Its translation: CASVGGRANTEAFF.

The chain's CDR3 is CASSFGRMNTEAFF. DNA for the CDR3: TGTGCCAGCAGTTTCGGCAGGATGAACACTGAAGCTTTCTTT. The gene calls are TRBV12-3 or TRBV12-4 and TRBJ1-1; no clear D gene. Deletions cut 3 bases from V and 0 bases from J, with 8 bases between. The length of the CDR3 is 14 residues.

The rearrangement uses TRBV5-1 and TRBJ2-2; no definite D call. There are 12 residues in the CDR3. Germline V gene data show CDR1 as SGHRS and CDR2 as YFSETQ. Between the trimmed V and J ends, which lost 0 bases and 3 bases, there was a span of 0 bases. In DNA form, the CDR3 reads TGCGCCAGCAGCTTGGACACCGGGGAGCTGTTTTTT. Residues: CASSLDTGELFF.

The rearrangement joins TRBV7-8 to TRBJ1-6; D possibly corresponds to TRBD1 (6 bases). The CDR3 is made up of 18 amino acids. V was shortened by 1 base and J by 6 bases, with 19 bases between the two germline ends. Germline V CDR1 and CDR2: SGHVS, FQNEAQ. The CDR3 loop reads CASSLVPPATGTNSPLHF. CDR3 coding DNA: TGTGCCAGCAGCTTAGTCCCCCCCGCGACAGGCACTAATTCACCCCTCCACTTT.

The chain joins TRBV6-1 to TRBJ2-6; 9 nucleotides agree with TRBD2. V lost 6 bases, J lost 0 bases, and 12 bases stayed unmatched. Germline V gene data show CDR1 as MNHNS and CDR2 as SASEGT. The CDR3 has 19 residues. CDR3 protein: CASRKWGSGGNSGANVLTF. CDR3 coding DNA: TGTGCCAGCAGAAAATGGGGGAGCGGGGGGAACTCTGGGGCCAACGTCCTGACTTTC.

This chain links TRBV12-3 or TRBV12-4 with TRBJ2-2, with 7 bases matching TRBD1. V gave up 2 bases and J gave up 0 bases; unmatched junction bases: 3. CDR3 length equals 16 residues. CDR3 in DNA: TGTGCCAGCAGTTTAAGCCAGGGGGCGAACACCGGGGAGCTGTTTTTT. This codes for CASSLSQGANTGELFF.

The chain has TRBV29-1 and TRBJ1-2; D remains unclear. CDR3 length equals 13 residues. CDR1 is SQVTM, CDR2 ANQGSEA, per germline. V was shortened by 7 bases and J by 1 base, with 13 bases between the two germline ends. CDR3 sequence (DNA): TGCAGCGCCCGAAGCGGGAATAACTATGGCTACACCTTC. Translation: CSARSGNNYGYTF.

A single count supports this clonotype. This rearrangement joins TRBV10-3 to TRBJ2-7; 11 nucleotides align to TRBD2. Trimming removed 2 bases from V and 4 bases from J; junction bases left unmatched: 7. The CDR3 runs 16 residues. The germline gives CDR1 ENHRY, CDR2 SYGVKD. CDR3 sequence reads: CAISETHRLAGYEQYF. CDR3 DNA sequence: TGTGCCATCAGTGAGACCCACCGACTAGCGGGGTACGAGCAGTACTTC.

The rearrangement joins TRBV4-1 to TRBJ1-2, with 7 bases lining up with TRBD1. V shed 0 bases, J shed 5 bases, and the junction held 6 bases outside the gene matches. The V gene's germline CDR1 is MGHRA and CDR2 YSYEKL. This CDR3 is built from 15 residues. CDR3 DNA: TGCGCCAGCAGCCAAGATCGGGACAGCCTATATGGCTACACCTTC. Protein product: CASSQDRDSLYGYTF.

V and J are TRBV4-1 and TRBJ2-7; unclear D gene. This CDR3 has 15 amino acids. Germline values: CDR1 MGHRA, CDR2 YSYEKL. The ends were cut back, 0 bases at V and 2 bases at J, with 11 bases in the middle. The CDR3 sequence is CASSQDVGFPYEQYF. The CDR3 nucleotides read TGCGCCAGCAGCCAAGATGTGGGTTTCCCCTACGAGCAGTACTTC.

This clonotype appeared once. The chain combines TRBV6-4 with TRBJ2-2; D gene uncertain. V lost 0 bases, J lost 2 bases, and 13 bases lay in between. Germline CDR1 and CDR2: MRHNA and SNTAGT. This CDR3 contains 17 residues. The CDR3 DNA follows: TGTGCCAGCAGTGACTCCCCCTCACTCAACAACACCGGGGAGCTGTTTTTT. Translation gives CASSDSPSLNNTGELFF.

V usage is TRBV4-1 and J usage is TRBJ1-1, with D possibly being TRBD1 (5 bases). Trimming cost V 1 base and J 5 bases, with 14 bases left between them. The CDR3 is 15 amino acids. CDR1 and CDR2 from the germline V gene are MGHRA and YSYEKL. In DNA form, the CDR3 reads TGCGCCAGCAGCCAAGGGGGCGGGGGAGGTACTGAAGCTTTCTTT. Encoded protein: CASSQGGGGGTEAFF.

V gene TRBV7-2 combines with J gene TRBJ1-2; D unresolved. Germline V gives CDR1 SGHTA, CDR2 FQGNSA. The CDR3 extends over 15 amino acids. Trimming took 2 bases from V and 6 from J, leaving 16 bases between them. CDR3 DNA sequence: TGTGCCAGCAGCTTATATGTAGACGATTACGATGGCTACACCTTC. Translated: CASSLYVDDYDGYTF.

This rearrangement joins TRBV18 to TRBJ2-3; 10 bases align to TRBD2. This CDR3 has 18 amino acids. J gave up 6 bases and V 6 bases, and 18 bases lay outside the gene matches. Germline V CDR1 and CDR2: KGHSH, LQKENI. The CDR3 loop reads CASSTSPSGSAGSDTQYF. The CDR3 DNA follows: TGTGCCAGCTCGACCAGCCCTAGCGGGAGTGCGGGGTCTGATACGCAGTATTTT.

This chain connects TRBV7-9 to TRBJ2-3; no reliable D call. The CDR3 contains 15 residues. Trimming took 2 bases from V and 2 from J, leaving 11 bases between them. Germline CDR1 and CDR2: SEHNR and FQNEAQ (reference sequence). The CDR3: CASSLFSASTDTQYF. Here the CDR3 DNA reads TGTGCCAGCAGCTTATTTTCAGCCTCCACAGATACGCAGTATTTT.

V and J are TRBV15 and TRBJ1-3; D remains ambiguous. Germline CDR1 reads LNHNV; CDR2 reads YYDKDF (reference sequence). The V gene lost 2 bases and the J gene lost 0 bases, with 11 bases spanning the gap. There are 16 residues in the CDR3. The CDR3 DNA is TGTGCCACCAGCAGAAACGGGGATGACTCTGGAAACACCATATATTTT. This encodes CATSRNGDDSGNTIYF. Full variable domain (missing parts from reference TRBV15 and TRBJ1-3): DAMVIQNPRYQVTQFGKPVTLSCSQTLNHNVMYWYQQKSSQAPKLLFHYYDKDFNNEADTPDNFQSRRPNTSFCFLDIRSPGLGDTAMYLCATSRNGDDSGNTIYFGEGSWLTVV.

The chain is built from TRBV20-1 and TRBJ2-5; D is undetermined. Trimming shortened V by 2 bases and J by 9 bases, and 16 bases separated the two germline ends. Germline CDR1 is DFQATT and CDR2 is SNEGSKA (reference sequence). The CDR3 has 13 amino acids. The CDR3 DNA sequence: TGCAGTGCTAGAACGGACCCCCTAGTGGCCCAGTACTTC. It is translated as CSARTDPLVAQYF.

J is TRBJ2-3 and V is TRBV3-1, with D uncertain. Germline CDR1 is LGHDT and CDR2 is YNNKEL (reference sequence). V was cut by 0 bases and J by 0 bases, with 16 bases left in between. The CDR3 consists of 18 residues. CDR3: CASSQDSLRGISTDTQYF. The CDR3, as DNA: TGTGCCAGCAGCCAAGATAGCCTCCGCGGTATAAGCACAGATACGCAGTATTTT.

The DNA of the CDR3 is TGTGCCAGCAGCTTGGGACGAGGACCGTATGGCGAGCAGTACGTC. This sequence encodes CASSLGRGPYGEQYV. This chain joins TRBV5-4 and TRBJ2-7; D gene uncertain. Trimming removed 0 bases at V and 6 bases at J, with 16 bases between. The germline gives CDR1 SGHNT, CDR2 YYREEE (reference sequence). The CDR3 is 15 residues long.

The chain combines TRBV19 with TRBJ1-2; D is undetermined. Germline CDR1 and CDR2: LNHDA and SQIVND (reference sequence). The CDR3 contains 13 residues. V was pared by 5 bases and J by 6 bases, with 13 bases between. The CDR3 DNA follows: TGTGCCAGTAGTCTGCAGGCGGTTCATGGCTACACCTTC. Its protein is CASSLQAVHGYTF.

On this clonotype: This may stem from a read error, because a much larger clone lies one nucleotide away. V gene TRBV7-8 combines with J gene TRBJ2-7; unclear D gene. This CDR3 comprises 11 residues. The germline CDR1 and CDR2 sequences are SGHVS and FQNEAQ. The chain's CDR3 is CAGSLSYEQYF. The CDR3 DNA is TGTGCCGGCAGCTTAAGCTACGAGCAGTACTTC.

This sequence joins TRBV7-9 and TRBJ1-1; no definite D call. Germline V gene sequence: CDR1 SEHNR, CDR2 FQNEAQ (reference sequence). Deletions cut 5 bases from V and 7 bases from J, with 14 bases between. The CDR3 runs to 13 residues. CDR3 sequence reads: CASSPVQRSEAFF. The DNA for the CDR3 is TGTGCCAGCAGCCCCGTCCAGCGGAGTGAAGCTTTCTTT.

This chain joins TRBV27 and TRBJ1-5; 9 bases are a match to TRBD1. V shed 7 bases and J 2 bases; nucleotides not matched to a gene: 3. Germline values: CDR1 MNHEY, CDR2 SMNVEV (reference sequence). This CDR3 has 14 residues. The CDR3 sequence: CASTRTGGNQPQHF. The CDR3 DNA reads TGTGCCAGCACCCGGACAGGGGGCAATCAGCCCCAGCATTTT.

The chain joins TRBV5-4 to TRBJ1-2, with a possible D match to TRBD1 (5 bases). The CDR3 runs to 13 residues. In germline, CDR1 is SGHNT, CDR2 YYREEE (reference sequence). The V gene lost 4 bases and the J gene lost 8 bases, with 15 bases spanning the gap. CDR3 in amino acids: CASSPRGVRGYTF. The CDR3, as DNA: TGTGCCAGCAGCCCGAGAGGGGTACGGGGCTACACCTTC.

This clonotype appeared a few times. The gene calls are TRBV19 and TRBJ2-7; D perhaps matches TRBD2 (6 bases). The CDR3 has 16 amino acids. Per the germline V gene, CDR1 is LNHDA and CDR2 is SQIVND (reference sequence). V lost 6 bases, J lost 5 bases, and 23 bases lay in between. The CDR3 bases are TGTGCCAGTAGGGCCTATCCGGGACCGGGGGTCGACGAGCAGTACTTC. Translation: CASRAYPGPGVDEQYF. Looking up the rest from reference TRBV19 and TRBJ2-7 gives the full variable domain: DGGITQSPKYLFRKEGQNVTLSCEQNLNHDAMYWYRQDPGQGLRLIYYSQIVNDFQKGDIAEGYSVSREKKESFPLTVTSAQKNPTAFYLCASRAYPGPGVDEQYFGPGTRLTVT.

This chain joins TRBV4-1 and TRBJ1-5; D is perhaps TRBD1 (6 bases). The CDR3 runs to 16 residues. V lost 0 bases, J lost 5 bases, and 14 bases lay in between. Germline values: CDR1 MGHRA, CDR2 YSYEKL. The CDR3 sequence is CASSQEIGDIHQPQHF. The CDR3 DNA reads TGCGCCAGCAGCCAAGAAATAGGGGACATCCATCAGCCCCAGCATTTT.